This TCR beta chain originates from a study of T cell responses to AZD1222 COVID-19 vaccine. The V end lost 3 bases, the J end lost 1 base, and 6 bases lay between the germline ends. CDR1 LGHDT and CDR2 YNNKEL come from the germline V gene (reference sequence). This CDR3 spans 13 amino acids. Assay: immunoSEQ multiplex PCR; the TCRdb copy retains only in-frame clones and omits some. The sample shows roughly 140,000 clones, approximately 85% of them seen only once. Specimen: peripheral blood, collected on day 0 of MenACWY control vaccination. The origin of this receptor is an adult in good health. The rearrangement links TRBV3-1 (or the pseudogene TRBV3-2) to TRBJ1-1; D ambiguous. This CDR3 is CASSQLENTEAFF. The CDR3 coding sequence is TGTGCCAGCAGCCAGCTAGAGAACACTGAAGCTTTCTTT.